This T cell receptor (beta chain) was recovered during a study of blood T cell repertoires in COVID-19. V dropped 4 bases and J dropped 4; count of bases not matched to a gene: 4. Germline V gene data show CDR1 as ENHRY and CDR2 as SYGVKD. This CDR3 contains 14 residues. The repertoire was sequenced with immunoSEQ multiplex PCR; TCRdb's copy has only in-frame clones and lacks some. In the table there are about 350,000 clones, around 87% of which are singletons. The sequence came from a woman in her twenties or thirties who had recovered from COVID-19. The material sequenced was PBMCs or T cells enriched from blood (not recorded which). The chain recombines TRBV10-3 with TRBJ1-2, with TRBD1 matching over 9 bases. The CDR3: CAISARDRVYGYTF. The CDR3 bases are TGTGCCATCAGTGCTCGGGACAGGGTCTATGGCTACACCTTC.